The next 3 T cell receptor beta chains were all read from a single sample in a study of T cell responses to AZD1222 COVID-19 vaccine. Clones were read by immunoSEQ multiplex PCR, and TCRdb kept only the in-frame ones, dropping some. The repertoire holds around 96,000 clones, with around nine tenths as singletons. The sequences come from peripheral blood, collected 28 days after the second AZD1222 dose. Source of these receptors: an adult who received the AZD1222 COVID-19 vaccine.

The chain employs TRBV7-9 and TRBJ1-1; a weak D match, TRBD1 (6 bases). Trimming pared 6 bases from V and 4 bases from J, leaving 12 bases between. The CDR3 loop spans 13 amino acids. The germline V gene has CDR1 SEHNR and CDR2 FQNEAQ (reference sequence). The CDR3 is CASRGAAVTEAFF. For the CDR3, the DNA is TGTGCCAGCAGGGGGGCGGCGGTCACTGAAGCTTTCTTT.

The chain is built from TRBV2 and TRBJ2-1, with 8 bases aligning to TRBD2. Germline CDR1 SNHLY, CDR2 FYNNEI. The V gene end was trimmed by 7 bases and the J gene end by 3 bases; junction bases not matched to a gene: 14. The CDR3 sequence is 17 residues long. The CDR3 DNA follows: TGTGCCAGCAACCCGAGAGGCGGGAGGCCCCTCTACAATGAGCAGTTCTTC. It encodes CASNPRGGRPLYNEQFF.

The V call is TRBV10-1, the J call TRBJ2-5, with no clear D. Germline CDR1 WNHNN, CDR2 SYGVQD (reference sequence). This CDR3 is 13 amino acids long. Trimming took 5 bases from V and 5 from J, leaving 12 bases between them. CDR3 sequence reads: CASSLTLGETQYF. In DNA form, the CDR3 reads TGCGCCAGCAGTCTAACCTTGGGGGAGACCCAGTACTTC.